Sequencing of this TCR beta chain was carried out in a study of tumor and adjacent non-tumor tissue in lung cancer. Study-wide background: Each sample yielded around 4 million productive TCRbeta reads on average.

Study results and caveats: Shorter survival was associated with higher TCR diversity in tumors. Top 100 clones took a larger repertoire share in normal lung.

Regarding this clonotype: The antigen remains undetermined. A single base separates this from a much larger clone, so it may be a read error.

RNA was extracted from bulk tissue without any cell sorting. Donors were chemotherapy-naive, newly diagnosed lung cancer surgical patients in China, August–late 2014. The library came from three nested PCR rounds adapted from ARM-PCR protocols. A single record per CDR3 protein comes from TCRdb applying MiXCR to the multiplex PCR reads. Altogether some 90,000 distinct CDR3 sequences are present, 61% being singletons, with the ten largest covering about 16%. The CDR3 is 12 residues long. Germline V gene sequence: CDR1 SGHRS, CDR2 YFSETQ. This clonotype originated in a man between 70 and 80 years old with non-small cell lung cancer. The rearrangement links TRBV5-1 to TRBJ2-4; no firm D call. Sample: lung tumor tissue. CDR3 sequence reads: CVSSYTWGIQYF. The CDR3 DNA is TGCGTCAGCAGCTATACCTGGGGCATTCAGTACTTC.